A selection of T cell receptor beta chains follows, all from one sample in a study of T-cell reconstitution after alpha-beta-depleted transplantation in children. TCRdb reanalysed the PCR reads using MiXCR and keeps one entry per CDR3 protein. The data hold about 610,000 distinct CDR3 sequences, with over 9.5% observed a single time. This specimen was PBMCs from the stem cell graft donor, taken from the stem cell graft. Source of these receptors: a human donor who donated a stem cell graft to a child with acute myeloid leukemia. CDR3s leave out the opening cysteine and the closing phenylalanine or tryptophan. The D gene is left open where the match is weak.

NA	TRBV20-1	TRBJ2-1	SASGRIYNEQF
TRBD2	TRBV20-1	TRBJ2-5	SARSQSRGTSGSEETQY
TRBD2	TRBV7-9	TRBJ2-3	ASSLGGTSGITDTQY
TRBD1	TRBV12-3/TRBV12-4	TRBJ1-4	ASSPVSPGTGNANEKLF
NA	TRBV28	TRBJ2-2	ASSSLGTGELF
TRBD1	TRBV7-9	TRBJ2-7	ASSLAGTALYEQY
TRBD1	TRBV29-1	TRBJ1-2	SVGGQGGGYT
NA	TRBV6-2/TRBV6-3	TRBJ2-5	ASSYWAGQETQY
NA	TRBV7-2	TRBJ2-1	ASSLSAASERKEF
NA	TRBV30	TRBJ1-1	AWSVGDRIWTEAF
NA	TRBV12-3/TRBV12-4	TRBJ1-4	ASSSRKGASKEKLF
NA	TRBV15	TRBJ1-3	ATSRDQGPSGNTIY
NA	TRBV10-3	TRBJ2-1	AIRASSDEQF
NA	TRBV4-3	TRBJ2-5	ASSQEGWETQY
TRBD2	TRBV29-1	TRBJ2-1	SGGLDYNEQF
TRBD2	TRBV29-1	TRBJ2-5	SVEDLAGGETQY
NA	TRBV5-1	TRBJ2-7	ASSPDPSSYEQY
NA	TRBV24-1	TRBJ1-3	ATSENSNSGNTIY
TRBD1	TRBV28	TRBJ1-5	ASRAGGAEPQH
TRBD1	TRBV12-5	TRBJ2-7	ASGLDRDRYEQY
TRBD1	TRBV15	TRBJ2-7	ATSGPGQGAREQY
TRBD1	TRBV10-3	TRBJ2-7	AIRKGQGGDEQY
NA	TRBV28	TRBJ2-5	ASSFEGRVWQETQY
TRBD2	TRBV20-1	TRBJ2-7	SASPAGGPEQY
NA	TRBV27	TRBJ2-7	ASSLMGQHYEQY
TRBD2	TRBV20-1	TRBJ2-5	SARKRGALETQY
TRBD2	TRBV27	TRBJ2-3	ATHGSTAGFHTDTQY
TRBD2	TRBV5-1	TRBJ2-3	ASSSGLAGGRESTDTQY
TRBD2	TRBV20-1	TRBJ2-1	SAEGSLAVPGEQF
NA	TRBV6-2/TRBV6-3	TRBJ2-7	ASRRFQGYEQY
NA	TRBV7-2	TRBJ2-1	ASSPSRPLVDNEQF
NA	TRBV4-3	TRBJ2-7	ASSQVAGVGEQY
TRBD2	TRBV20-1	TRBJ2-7	SARDGIAGLSYEQY
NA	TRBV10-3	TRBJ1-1	AITRGSDTEAF
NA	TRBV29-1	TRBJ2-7	SAGSHSYEQY
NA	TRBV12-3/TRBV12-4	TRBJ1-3	ASRITGTGNTIY
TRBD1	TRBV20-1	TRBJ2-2	SARDRDRDTGELF
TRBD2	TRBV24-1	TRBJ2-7	ATSDSYGGNHEQY
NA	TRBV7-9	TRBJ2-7	ASSPVRGDYEQY
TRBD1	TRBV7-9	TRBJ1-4	ASSSSTGANEKLF
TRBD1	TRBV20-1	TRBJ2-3	SATTGYQDTQY
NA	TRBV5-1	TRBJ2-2	ASHTTNTGELF
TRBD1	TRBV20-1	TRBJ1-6	SAETGGWNSPLH
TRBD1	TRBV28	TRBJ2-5	ASRRSDPTGDQY
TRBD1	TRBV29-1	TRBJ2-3	SQLTGGTQY
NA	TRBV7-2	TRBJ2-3	ASSPLLADTQY
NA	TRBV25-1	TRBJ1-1	ASSEFMGEAF
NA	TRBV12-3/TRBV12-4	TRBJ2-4	ASSFIAKNIQY
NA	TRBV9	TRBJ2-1	ASSVATAYNEQF
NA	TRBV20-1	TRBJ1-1	SARWVTSTRNTEAF
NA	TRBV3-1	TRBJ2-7	ASSQTLDRASYEQY
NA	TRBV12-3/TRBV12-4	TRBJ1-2	ASSLKGTYGYT
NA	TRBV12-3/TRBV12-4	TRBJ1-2	ASSPRDTRLYGYT
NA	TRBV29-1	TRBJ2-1	SVRDEFEQF
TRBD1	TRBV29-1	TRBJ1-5	SVKVRDRVFQPQH